The rows below give T cell receptor beta chains drawn from one sample of a study of cytomegalovirus exposure and HLA in healthy donors. Produced via immunoSEQ multiplex PCR; TCRdb's table is partial and in-frame only. The table includes around 170,000 clones, about three quarters detected once. The sequenced sample was PBMCs. The receptors here all came from a young man in good health and CMV-seronegative. CDR3s include the opening cysteine and the closing phenylalanine or tryptophan. The D gene is left open where the match is weak. Clone size is given for some rows only: seen once, a few or many times, or a class if the clone is expanded.

v_gene,abundance,d_gene,j_gene,CDR3aa,CDR3nt
TRBV18,.,.,TRBJ1-4,CASSSRTDEKLFF,TGTGCCAGCTCATCCCGGACAGATGAAAAACTGTTTTTT
TRBV7-3,.,TRBD2,TRBJ2-2,CASRSGRGGELFF,TGTGCCAGCAGGTCTGGGAGGGGCGGGGAGCTGTTTTTT
TRBV30,.,TRBD2,TRBJ2-3,CAWSVLGVSGRKADTQYF,TGTGCCTGGAGTGTTTTGGGGGTAAGCGGGAGGAAAGCAGATACGCAGTATTTT
TRBV7-2,.,TRBD2,TRBJ2-7,CASSLGLAGGREQYF,TGTGCCAGCAGCTTAGGACTAGCGGGAGGGCGTGAGCAGTACTTC
TRBV30,.,.,TRBJ1-2,CAWTLQGTNYGYTF,TGTGCCTGGACCCTACAGGGAACTAACTATGGCTACACCTTC
TRBV29-1,once,TRBD2,TRBJ2-3,CSGIRLAGRTDTQYF,TGCAGCGGGATCAGACTAGCGGGACGCACAGATACGCAGTATTTT
TRBV14,once,.,TRBJ1-4,CASSPRQVATNEKLFF,TGTGCCAGCAGCCCCCGACAGGTTGCAACTAATGAAAAACTGTTTTTT
TRBV6-1,.,TRBD2,TRBJ2-7,CASSAPRSGAGGTTYEQYF,TGTGCCAGCAGTGCTCCAAGGTCTGGAGCGGGGGGGACCACCTACGAGCAGTACTTC
TRBV7-2,few,TRBD1,TRBJ2-4,CASSLTGLRDIQYF,TGTGCCAGCAGCCTGACAGGGTTGAGGGACATTCAGTACTTC
TRBV7-2,.,TRBD2,TRBJ2-5,CASSLGGGQETQYF,TGTGCCAGCAGCTTAGGCGGGGGGCAAGAGACCCAGTACTTC
TRBV30,.,.,TRBJ1-4,CAWTGANEKLFF,TGTGCCTGGACCGGGGCTAATGAAAAACTGTTTTTT
TRBV5-6,.,TRBD1,TRBJ2-1,CASRGTGTGNDNEQFF,TGTGCCAGCAGGGGGACCGGGACAGGGAACGACAATGAGCAGTTCTTC
TRBV4-3,.,.,TRBJ2-2,CASSQDSGGELFF,TGCGCCAGCAGCCAAGATTCGGGCGGGGAGCTGTTTTTT
TRBV7-3,.,.,TRBJ2-3,CASSLQGGTDTQYF,TGTGCCAGCAGCTTACAGGGGGGTACAGATACGCAGTATTTT
TRBV2,.,.,TRBJ1-1,CASKRRGMNTEAFF,TGTGCCAGCAAACGCAGGGGAATGAACACTGAAGCTTTCTTT
TRBV9,.,TRBD2,TRBJ2-1,CASSAGLAGGSNSYNEQFF,TGTGCCAGCAGCGCCGGACTAGCGGGAGGGAGTAACTCCTACAATGAGCAGTTCTTC
TRBV2,.,TRBD1,TRBJ1-2,CASSEQGAYGYTF,TGTGCCAGCAGTGAACAGGGGGCCTATGGCTACACCTTC
TRBV11-3,.,TRBD2,TRBJ2-7,CASSLDSGRAVLHEQYF,TGTGCCAGCAGCTTAGATAGCGGGAGGGCCGTATTACACGAGCAGTACTTC
TRBV7-2,.,TRBD1,TRBJ2-2,CASRSGTGAFGELFF,TGTGCCAGCAGGTCCGGGACAGGGGCATTCGGGGAGCTGTTTTTT
TRBV7-2,few,TRBD2,TRBJ2-7,CASSLRAGGLTYEQYF,TGTGCCAGCAGCTTGAGAGCGGGGGGCCTAACCTACGAGCAGTACTTC
TRBV9,.,TRBD1,TRBJ1-1,CASSITGERTEAFF,TGTGCCAGCAGCATAACAGGGGAGCGCACTGAAGCTTTCTTT
TRBV29-1,.,TRBD2,TRBJ2-7,CSVESTSGSVYEQYF,TGCAGCGTTGAATCGACTAGCGGGAGTGTTTACGAGCAGTACTTC
TRBV4-3,.,.,TRBJ2-3,CASSQGGGITDTQYF,TGCGCCAGCAGCCAAGGAGGGGGTATCACAGATACGCAGTATTTT
TRBV7-2,few,TRBD1,TRBJ1-1,CASSLNVGQGVGNTEAFF,TGTGCCAGCAGCTTAAATGTTGGACAGGGCGTGGGGAACACTGAAGCTTTCTTT
TRBV7-2,.,TRBD1,TRBJ2-7,CASSTQGIPPEQYF,TGTGCCAGCAGCACACAGGGGATCCCCCCCGAGCAGTACTTC
TRBV6-6,.,.,TRBJ1-1,CASSSSGAPTEAFF,TGTGCCAGCAGTTCCTCTGGGGCCCCCACTGAAGCTTTCTTT
TRBV7-9,.,.,TRBJ1-5,CASSLTGSNQPQHF,TGTGCCAGCAGCTTAACAGGGAGCAATCAGCCCCAGCATTTT
TRBV5-1,.,TRBD2,TRBJ2-1,CASSSVAGAIYNEQFF,TGCGCCAGCAGCTCTGTAGCGGGGGCGATCTACAATGAGCAGTTCTTC
TRBV5-1,.,TRBD2,TRBJ2-5,CASSRGGGGQETQYF,TGCGCCAGCAGTCGGGGGGGAGGAGGGCAAGAGACCCAGTACTTC
TRBV7-2,.,TRBD1,TRBJ1-4,CASSLDRRANEKLFF,TGTGCCAGCAGCTTGGACAGGCGGGCAAATGAAAAACTGTTTTTT
TRBV7-9,.,.,TRBJ1-5,CASSLVSNQPQHF,TGTGCCAGCAGCTTAGTAAGCAATCAGCCCCAGCATTTT
TRBV27,.,TRBD1,TRBJ1-3,CASSLSGTAGNTIYF,TGTGCCAGCAGTTTATCGGGGACAGCGGGAAACACCATATATTTT
TRBV19,.,TRBD1,TRBJ2-1,CASSATGGSYNEQFF,TGTGCCAGTAGTGCCACAGGGGGCTCCTACAATGAGCAGTTCTTC
TRBV4-1,.,.,TRBJ2-7,CASSLFLPGGAGEQYF,TGCGCCAGCAGCCTCTTTCTGCCCGGAGGGGCGGGGGAGCAGTACTTC
TRBV11-3,.,.,TRBJ1-5,CASSFSGDNQPQHF,TGTGCCAGCAGCTTTTCAGGGGACAATCAGCCCCAGCATTTT
TRBV7-8,few,.,TRBJ1-2,CASLEAGGAGGYTF,TGTGCCAGCTTAGAGGCGGGGGGCGCAGGCGGCTACACCTTC
TRBV5-8,.,.,TRBJ2-7,CASRRTAPRSPYF,TGTGCCAGCAGAAGAACCGCCCCTCGTAGCCCGTACTTC
TRBV7-2,.,.,TRBJ2-2,CASSMGGLRAGELFF,TGTGCCAGCAGCATGGGGGGGCTACGGGCCGGGGAGCTGTTTTTT
TRBV5-1,.,TRBD2,TRBJ2-5,CASSSAGVKETQYF,TGCGCCAGCAGCTCCGCGGGGGTAAAAGAGACCCAGTACTTC
TRBV2,.,TRBD2,TRBJ2-1,CASRFPSGRGNNEQFF,TGTGCCAGCAGGTTTCCTAGCGGGAGGGGAAACAATGAGCAGTTCTTC
TRBV9,.,TRBD2,TRBJ2-1,CASSVELAGNNEQFF,TGTGCCAGCAGCGTAGAACTAGCGGGGAACAATGAGCAGTTCTTC
TRBV7-2,once,.,TRBJ1-1,CASSLALLDTEAFF,TGTGCCAGCAGCTTAGCACTCTTGGACACTGAAGCTTTCTTT
TRBV6-5,once,TRBD1,TRBJ2-5,CASSPLGTGGETQYF,TGTGCCAGCAGTCCTCTAGGGACAGGAGGAGAGACCCAGTACTTC
TRBV30,.,.,TRBJ1-4,CAWSVGGATNEKLFF,TGTGCCTGGAGTGTAGGGGGGGCAACTAATGAAAAACTGTTTTTT
TRBV6-5,.,.,TRBJ2-5,CASSYREGRETQYF,TGTGCCAGCAGTTACCGCGAGGGCCGGGAGACCCAGTACTTC
TRBV25-1,.,.,TRBJ2-1,CASSGGGVPLSYNEQFF,TGTGCCAGCAGTGGGGGCGGGGTGCCGCTCTCCTACAATGAGCAGTTCTTC
TRBV5-1,.,.,TRBJ1-1,CASSLGEGEAFF,TGCGCCAGCAGCTTGGGGGAGGGTGAAGCTTTCTTT
TRBV6-6,.,TRBD2,TRBJ2-3,CASSYAGTSAGDTQYF,TGTGCCAGCAGTTACGCCGGGACTAGCGCCGGGGATACGCAGTATTTT
TRBV4-3,.,.,TRBJ2-3,CASSQGATPTDTQYF,TGCGCCAGCAGCCAAGGAGCTACCCCTACAGATACGCAGTATTTT
TRBV12-5,.,.,TRBJ2-1,CASGLVLIQGGNEQFF,TGTGCTAGTGGTTTGGTACTAATCCAGGGCGGCAATGAGCAGTTCTTC
TRBV6-6,.,.,TRBJ1-1,CASSYSGQIEAFF,TGTGCCAGCAGTTACTCGGGCCAAATTGAAGCTTTCTTT
TRBV7-9,.,TRBD2,TRBJ2-3,CASSLGLAGGDLDTQYF,TGTGCCAGCAGCTTAGGGTTAGCGGGAGGCGATTTAGATACGCAGTATTTT
TRBV14,.,.,TRBJ2-3,CASSQVLGADTQYF,TGTGCCAGCAGCCAAGTCCTAGGCGCAGATACGCAGTATTTT
TRBV29-1,.,.,TRBJ2-7,CSVGRAREQYF,TGCAGCGTTGGGAGGGCCCGCGAGCAGTACTTC
TRBV7-3,.,TRBD2,TRBJ2-3,CASSIHSGGAADTQYF,TGTGCCAGCAGCATCCATAGCGGGGGGGCGGCAGATACGCAGTATTTT
TRBV29-1,.,.,TRBJ1-4,CSVAGGNEKLFF,TGCAGCGTTGCTGGGGGGAATGAAAAACTGTTTTTT
TRBV2,.,TRBD1,TRBJ1-1,CASSELQGGTEAFF,TGTGCCAGCAGTGAGCTCCAGGGGGGAACTGAAGCTTTCTTT